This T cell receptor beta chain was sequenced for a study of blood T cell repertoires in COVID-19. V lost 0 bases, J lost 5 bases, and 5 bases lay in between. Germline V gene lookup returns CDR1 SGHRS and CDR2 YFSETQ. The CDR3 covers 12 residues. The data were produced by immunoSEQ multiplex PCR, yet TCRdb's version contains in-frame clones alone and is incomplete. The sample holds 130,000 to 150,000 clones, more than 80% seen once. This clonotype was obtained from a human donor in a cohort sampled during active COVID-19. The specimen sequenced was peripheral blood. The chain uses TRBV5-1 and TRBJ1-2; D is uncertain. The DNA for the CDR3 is TGCGCCAGCAGCTTGGACAGATATGGCTACACCTTC. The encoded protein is CASSLDRYGYTF.